The subject of this entry is one T cell receptor beta chain. Sequencing was performed with immunoSEQ multiplex PCR; in TCRdb, only in-frame clones are kept and a portion is missing. This sample has fewer than 150,000 clones; around 87% occur once, and the top ten carry roughly 29%. The CDR3 runs to 12 residues. Per the germline V gene, CDR1 is SEHNR and CDR2 is FQNEAQ (reference sequence). Trimming removed 1 base at V and 6 bases at J, with 7 bases between. This entry is derived from a study of blood T cell repertoires in COVID-19. About the research overall: The United States, Italy and Spain supplied acute and convalescent COVID-19 samples. The analysed material was cDNA or gDNA that came from T cells, B-cell-depleted T cells, or PBMCs.

Sequenced input: peripheral blood. This TCR came from a woman in her 70s with acute or convalescent COVID-19. The chain links TRBV7-9 to TRBJ2-7; D is unclear. CDR3 nucleotide sequence: TGTGCCAGCAGCTTAGTTCCGAGCGAGCAGTACTTC. The encoded protein is CASSLVPSEQYF.